The next 8 T cell receptor beta chains were all read from a single sample in a study of cytomegalovirus exposure and HLA in healthy donors. The study ran its PCR with 60 Vbeta and 13 Jbeta primers. Sequenced by immunoSEQ multiplex PCR; TCRdb stores in-frame clones only, minus some. The data show 95,000 to 110,000 clones, under 85% seen once. Sequenced sample: PBMCs. These receptors were taken from a male donor in good health and CMV-seronegative.

V usage is TRBV15 and J usage is TRBJ2-1, with TRBD2 as a possible D gene (6 bases). The CDR3 is 15 residues long. V was trimmed by 5 bases and J by 3 bases, leaving 14 bases between them. CDR1 LNHNV and CDR2 YYDKDF come from the germline V gene (reference sequence). CDR3 region: CATSGGVEGYNEQFF. Here the CDR3 DNA reads TGTGCCACCAGCGGAGGGGTCGAGGGCTACAATGAGCAGTTCTTC.

The V gene is TRBV13, the J gene TRBJ1-2, with 8 positions matching TRBD1. Trimming cost V 5 bases and J 3 bases; bases outside gene matches: 8. This CDR3 spans 15 amino acids. Germline CDR1 and CDR2: PRHDT and FYEKMQ (reference sequence). CDR3 protein: CASSRGQGSDYGYTF. The CDR3 coding sequence is TGTGCCAGCAGCCGAGGACAGGGATCCGACTATGGCTACACCTTC.

The chain has TRBV7-9 and TRBJ1-2; tentative D call: TRBD1 (5 bases). The CDR3 is made up of 14 amino acids. Looked up from germline, CDR1 is SEHNR and CDR2 is FQNEAQ (reference sequence). V lost 4 bases, J lost 8 bases, and 17 bases lay in between. The CDR3 region has the DNA TGTGCCAGCAGCTCTCTGGGGGGGGTCTTAGGCTACACCTTC. This gives the protein CASSSLGGVLGYTF. The full variable domain, rest sourced from reference TRBV7-9 and TRBJ1-2, is DTGVSQNPRHKITKRGQNVTFRCDPISEHNRLYWYRQTLGQGPEFLTYFQNEAQLEKSRLLSDRFSAERPKGSFSTLEIQRTEQGDSAMYLCASSSLGGVLGYTFGSGTRLTVV.

The chain recombines TRBV5-1 with TRBJ1-1, with 7 bases lining up with TRBD1. There are 13 residues in the CDR3. The germline gives CDR1 SGHRS, CDR2 YFSETQ. V shed 2 bases and J 3 bases; nucleotides not matched to a gene: 1. CDR3 sequence (DNA): TGCGCCAGCAGCTTTACAGGGGACACTGAAGCTTTCTTT. It encodes CASSFTGDTEAFF.

This clone is a singleton in its sample. The V gene is TRBV7-2, the J gene TRBJ2-7; 14 bases are a match to TRBD2. Germline CDR1 SGHTA, CDR2 FQGNSA. CDR3 size: 17 residues. After removal of 6 bases from V and 0 bases from J, the junction contained 7 bases not matched to a gene. The CDR3 region is CASSTGLAGAASYEQYF. CDR3 DNA sequence: TGTGCCAGCAGTACGGGACTAGCGGGAGCCGCCTCCTACGAGCAGTACTTC.

This chain connects TRBV5-1 to TRBJ1-4; D perhaps matches TRBD1 (5 bases). The V end was cut by 1 base, the J end by 0 bases, with 13 bases between. Germline V gives CDR1 SGHRS, CDR2 YFSETQ. The CDR3 has 17 amino acids. CDR3 in DNA: TGCGCCAGCAGCTTGTACAAGGGGCCCTCAACTAATGAAAAACTGTTTTTT. Protein sequence: CASSLYKGPSTNEKLFF. The variable domain in full, with the rest retrieved from reference TRBV5-1 and TRBJ1-4, is KAGVTQTPRYLIKTRGQQVTLSCSPISGHRSVSWYQQTPGQGLQFLFEYFSETQRNKGNFPGRFSGRQFSNSRSEMNVSTLELGDSALYLCASSLYKGPSTNEKLFFGSGTQLSVL.

As regards this clone: At one boundary the junction diverges from the germline segment, which might be a read error. J is TRBJ1-1 and V is TRBV2, with 11 bases identical to TRBD1. Germline CDR1 is SNHLY and CDR2 is FYNNEI. This CDR3 has 14 residues. The CDR3 DNA is TGTGCCAGCAGGGAAGGACAGGGGGCATTCGAAGCTTTCTTT. It specifies CASREGQGAFEAFF.

This clone was counted a few times. The V call is TRBV7-9, the J call TRBJ1-1; possibly TRBD1 for D (5 bases). This CDR3 region has 15 residues. Germline CDR1 and CDR2: SEHNR and FQNEAQ (reference sequence). Trimming shortened V by 2 bases and J by 1 base, and 11 bases separated the two germline ends. CDR3 nucleotides: TGTGCCAGCAGCTTATATCAGGGATCGAACACTGAAGCTTTCTTT. It yields the protein CASSLYQGSNTEAFF.